This TCR beta chain comes out of a study of blood T cell repertoires in COVID-19 (dated by TCRdb to 2020 to 2021). Notes on the research overall: Collaborator samples came from the United States, Italy and Spain and covered acute and convalescent phases of COVID-19. The prospective study material was composed of cDNA or gDNA derived from T cells, B-cell-depleted T cells, or PBMCs. Where available, HLA class I and class II types were obtained from metadata supplied by the sample provider rather than from assay-based typing. Subjects who had been exposed to COVID-19, were actively infected with it, or had recovered from it provided the deeply sampled blood TCRbeta repertoires that made up the dataset. The samples were drawn from two sources: the first 160 participants of the ongoing ImmuneRACE study, and about 1,300 subjects contributed by 6 global collaborators. Nearly every sample came with metadata listing a de-identified subject ID, COVID-19 status, age in years and sex. The repertoires were made available in a free public database intended to serve as a resource for research on the immune response to SARS-CoV-2.

TCRbeta CDR3 regions were amplified from genomic DNA using the immunoSEQ Assay, a bias-controlled multiplex PCR. The source study handled its data this way. The number of nucleated cells in each sample was estimated by amplification of reference gene primers within the assay. Sequence reads were collapsed and filtered to measure the absolute abundance of every unique TCRbeta CDR3 rearrangement. For each sample, productive Simpson clonality was calculated as the square root of Simpson's diversity index across productive rearrangements. TCRdb stores this immuneACCESS table with in-frame sequences only. Part of the clones is absent; in the studies checked, under half of the shortfall reflects unresolved V genes, and no reason is known for the rest. Clone size and V and J calls were adopted from that table, with D and trimming inferred from the DNA. The sample table contains about 56,000 clones; only one count was recorded for approximately 72% of them. The leading ten clones occupy about 5% of the sample.

Study-wide conclusions, independent of this receptor: How much clinical and demographic metadata was included differed by source and by participant, and the metadata was provided uncurated.

CDR1 SGHTA and CDR2 FQGNSA are derived from the germline V gene. A distance of 23 bases separates the germline ends of V and J, which lose 5 bases and 12 bases respectively. The CDR3 measures 15 amino acids from cysteine to phenylalanine. Kept here is only the CDR3 DNA, which spans 45 bases and is read in frame from base 1. One collaborating source in Seattle enrolled patients during active infection and followed them longitudinally through the course of disease. Collaborating institutions collected whole blood in K2EDTA tubes following their own protocols. For TCRbeta analysis, collaborator samples were shipped as frozen whole blood, as isolated PBMCs, or as DNA extracted from either sample type. In regard to this clone: No cognate antigen has been identified for it. Per-base qualities were not stored, and no clone one base away is much larger.

The V gene is TRBV7-2 and the J gene is TRBJ2-1; possibly the D gene is TRBD2, per 6 matching bases. Sequenced: peripheral blood. The TCR was taken from a woman in her 70s with COVID-19, enrolled during active disease. The base sequence is TGTGCCAGCAGCGCCCCCACAGGATCCCGGCGGGGGCAGTTCTTC. This translates into CASSAPTGSRRGQFF.